This TCR beta chain was sequenced during a study of cytomegalovirus exposure and HLA in healthy donors. About the study: Researchers found that roughly 81% of 350 to 500 genotyped donors fell within the Caucasian-associated ancestry cluster.

General observations from the study: Cytomegalovirus-associated TCR beta chains were listed, numbering around 150.

This CDR3 is built from 14 residues. The ends were cut back, 7 bases at V and 8 bases at J, with 20 bases in the middle. Germline V gene lookup returns CDR1 MDHEN and CDR2 SYDVKM. With respect to this clone: Its antigen is currently unknown.

PCR primers comprised 60 Vbeta and 13 Jbeta primers. Here immunoSEQ multiplex PCR was the method, and the copy in TCRdb shows in-frame clones only, minus some. This sample's table reports around 110,000 clones. The sequenced sample consisted of PBMCs. The source is a middle-aged man in good health and CMV-seropositive. V gene TRBV28 combines with J gene TRBJ1-2, with D possibly TRBD1 on 6 matching bases. This CDR3 reads CASTPAPSGVGYTF. CDR3 nucleotide sequence: TGTGCCAGCACCCCAGCACCATCAGGGGTGGGCTACACCTTC.